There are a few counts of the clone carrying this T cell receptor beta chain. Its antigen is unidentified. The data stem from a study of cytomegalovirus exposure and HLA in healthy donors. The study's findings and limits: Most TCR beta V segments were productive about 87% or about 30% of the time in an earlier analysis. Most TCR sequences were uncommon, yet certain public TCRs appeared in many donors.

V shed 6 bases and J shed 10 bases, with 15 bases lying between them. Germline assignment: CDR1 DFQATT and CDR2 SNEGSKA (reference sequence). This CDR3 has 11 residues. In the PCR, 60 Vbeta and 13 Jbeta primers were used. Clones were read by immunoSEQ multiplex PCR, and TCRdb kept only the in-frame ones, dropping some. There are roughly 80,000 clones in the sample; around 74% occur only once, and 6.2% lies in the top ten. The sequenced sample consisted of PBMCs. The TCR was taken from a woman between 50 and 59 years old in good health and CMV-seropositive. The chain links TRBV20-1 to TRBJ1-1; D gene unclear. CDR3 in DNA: TGCAGTGCCGAAGGCGGGCAGAGAGCTTTCTTT. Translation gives CSAEGGQRAFF.